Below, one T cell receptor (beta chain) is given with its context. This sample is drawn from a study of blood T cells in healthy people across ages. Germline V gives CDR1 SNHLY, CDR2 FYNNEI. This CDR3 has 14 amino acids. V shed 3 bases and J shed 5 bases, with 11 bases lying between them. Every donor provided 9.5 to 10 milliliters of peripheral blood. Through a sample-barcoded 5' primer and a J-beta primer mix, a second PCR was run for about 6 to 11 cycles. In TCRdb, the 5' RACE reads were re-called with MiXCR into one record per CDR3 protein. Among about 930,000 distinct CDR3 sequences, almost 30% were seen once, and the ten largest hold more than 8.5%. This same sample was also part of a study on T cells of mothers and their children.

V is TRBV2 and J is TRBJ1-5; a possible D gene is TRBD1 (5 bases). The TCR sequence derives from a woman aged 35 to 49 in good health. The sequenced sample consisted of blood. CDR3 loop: CASSDRVGDQPQHF. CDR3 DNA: TGTGCCAGCAGTGACAGGGTAGGCGATCAGCCCCAGCATTTT.